This TCR beta chain was sequenced for a study of read filtering for tumor transcriptome and immune sequencing. Study-level information: DNase treatment preceded whole-transcriptome library preparation. Study-level points and caveats: Without single-read clonotypes, shared clonotype proportions correlated more between IR-seq and RNA-seq. Single-read clonotypes: roughly 82% of IR-seq clonotypes (about 3.5% of reads), almost 75% of RNA-seq clonotypes (approximately 43% of reads).

V lost 7 bases and J 2 bases, leaving 5 bases between the germline ends. This CDR3 contains 10 residues. Germline V lookup: CDR1 SQVTM, CDR2 ANQGSEA. This clonotype was observed at least ten times. Its matching antigen is unknown. This library used roughly 400 ng RNA and molecular barcoded adaptors spanning alpha/delta and beta/gamma chains. TCRdb re-derived calls from the reads in MiXCR, one entry per CDR3 protein. The table includes approximately 61,000 distinct CDR3 sequences, roughly 19% detected once. The rearrangement uses TRBV29-1 and TRBJ2-5; D not certain. This receptor was obtained from a donor at least 40 years old with multiple myeloma. Input material: a population of CD138-negative cells sorted from bone marrow. CDR3 region: CSARQETQYF. For the CDR3, the DNA is TGCAGCGCCCGACAAGAGACCCAGTACTTC.